The present T cell receptor beta chain was sequenced within a study of T cells in Graves' hyperthyroidism and ophthalmopathy. This clonotype was counted only a few times. TCR beta CDR3 regions were amplified from RNA. The primer set for the first-round RT-PCR of the TCR CDR3 was HTBI. TCRdb recomputed calls from the multiplex PCR reads with MiXCR, one row per CDR3 protein. This sample has 400,000 to 550,000 distinct CDR3 sequences, with around 15% found just once. The receptor was derived from a woman under 30 with Graves' hyperthyroidism. Sample: blood.

The CDR3 nucleotides are TGTGCCAGCAGCTTAGTATACCGTAGGTGGGAGACCCAGTACTTC. Protein sequence: CASSLVYRRWETQYF. The genes are TRBV11-2 and TRBJ2-5; no reliable D call. V lost 1 base, J lost 5 bases, and 14 bases lay in between. There are 15 residues in the CDR3. CDR1 SGHAT and CDR2 FQNNGV come from the germline V gene.